The rows below give T cell receptor beta chains drawn from one sample of a study of T cell responses to AZD1222 COVID-19 vaccine. Generated by immunoSEQ multiplex PCR, the TCRdb table keeps only in-frame clones and is missing some. The data show 120,000 or so clones, 85% to 90% seen once. The sample was peripheral blood, taken on day 0 of AZD1222 vaccination. The receptors were gathered from an adult in good health. The CDR3 runs from the conserved cysteine through the conserved F or W. The D gene is left open where the match is weak. Size is omitted from some rows. Given values are once, few, many or a class for expanded clones.

v_gene	j_gene	d_gene	abundance	CDR3nt	CDR3aa
TRBV28	TRBJ1-2	-	-	TGTGCCAGCAGTTCCGGACAGACTAACTATGGCTACACCTTC	CASSSGQTNYGYTF
TRBV3-1/TRBV3-2	TRBJ2-7	TRBD1	-	TGTGCCAGCAGTCGGACAGGGGGCACCTACGAGCAGTACTTC	CASSRTGGTYEQYF
TRBV28	TRBJ1-3	TRBD1	-	TGTGCCAGCAGTCTACCCCGGGACAGGGGCCCCGCAACTGGAAACACCATATATTTT	CASSLPRDRGPATGNTIYF
TRBV27	TRBJ1-1	-	-	TGTGCCAGCAGTTTGAAGGGGAACACTGAAGCTTTCTTT	CASSLKGNTEAFF
TRBV18	TRBJ2-3	-	-	TGTGCCAGCTCATCCCAGACAGACACAGATACGCAGTATTTT	CASSSQTDTDTQYF
TRBV7-9	TRBJ2-1	-	-	TGTGCCAGCAGGCCAAGCGCGACCTCCTACAATGAGCAGTTCTTC	CASRPSATSYNEQFF
TRBV19	TRBJ1-5	-	-	TGTGCCAGTAGTCCCCATAGCAATCAGCCCCAGCATTTT	CASSPHSNQPQHF
TRBV27	TRBJ2-7	-	-	TGTGCCAGCAGTTTAAGGGGGGGGAGCTCCTACGAGCAGTACTTC	CASSLRGGSSYEQYF
TRBV4-3	TRBJ1-4	TRBD1	-	TGCGCCAGCAGCCAGAGGGGACAGCTAATTAATGAAAAACTGTTTTTT	CASSQRGQLINEKLFF
TRBV5-4	TRBJ1-1	-	-	TGTGCCAGCAGCTCCCTCGGGGGCCTCTTTCGCATGAACACTGAAGCTTTCTTT	CASSSLGGLFRMNTEAFF
TRBV11-1	TRBJ2-2	-	once	TGTGCCAGCACCTCCCCGGCAGGAGGTAACACCGGGGAGCTGTTTTTT	CASTSPAGGNTGELFF
TRBV19	TRBJ1-2	-	-	TGTGCCAGTAGCCGGGGGCCCTCCTATGGCTACACCTTC	CASSRGPSYGYTF
TRBV25-1	TRBJ2-3	TRBD2	-	TGTGCCAGCAGTGACCGGGGGACTAGCGGGGGGATTACAGATACGCAGTATTTT	CASSDRGTSGGITDTQYF
TRBV5-4	TRBJ1-4	-	-	TGTGCCAGCAGCTTGGAGGAAAGTGAAAAACTGTTTTTT	CASSLEESEKLFF
TRBV5-4	TRBJ2-5	-	-	TGTGCCAGCAGCTTGAGGGGGGAAGAGACCCAGTACTTC	CASSLRGEETQYF
TRBV5-6	TRBJ1-6	-	-	TGTGCCAGCAGCTCCATTGTGGGTGGGTCACCCCTCCACTTT	CASSSIVGGSPLHF
TRBV11-2	TRBJ2-1	TRBD2	-	TGTGCCAGCAGCCAACTAGCGGGAGTCAGCAATGAGCAGTTCTTC	CASSQLAGVSNEQFF
TRBV5-5	TRBJ1-6	-	-	TGTGCCAGCAGCCCCTTCGTCAGGGATGATTCACCCCTCCACTTT	CASSPFVRDDSPLHF
TRBV3-1/TRBV3-2	TRBJ2-2	-	-	TGTGCCAGCAGCCGGGGACTCGCGAACACCGGGGAGCTGTTTTTT	CASSRGLANTGELFF
TRBV25-1	TRBJ2-1	-	-	TGTGCCAGCAGTCTCTCGTGGGCAGGGGGGGGGAATGAGCAGTTCTTC	CASSLSWAGGGNEQFF
TRBV19	TRBJ1-2	-	-	TGTGCCAGTAGTACCCTGACAGGAAGATTCTATGGCTACACCTTC	CASSTLTGRFYGYTF
TRBV29-1	TRBJ2-3	TRBD1	-	TGCAGCGCGGACAGGGACACAGATACGCAGTATTTT	CSADRDTDTQYF
TRBV19	TRBJ2-7	-	-	TGTGCCAGTAGTCCCAAGACCGGGACGGAGTCCTACGAGCAGTACTTC	CASSPKTGTESYEQYF
TRBV6-5	TRBJ1-6	-	-	TGTGCCAGCAGTTACTCTTGGGGTTCACCCCTCCACTTT	CASSYSWGSPLHF
TRBV29-1	TRBJ2-1	-	-	TGCAGCGTTCCTGTTGGACAGCCCACGGGCAATGAGCAGTTCTTC	CSVPVGQPTGNEQFF